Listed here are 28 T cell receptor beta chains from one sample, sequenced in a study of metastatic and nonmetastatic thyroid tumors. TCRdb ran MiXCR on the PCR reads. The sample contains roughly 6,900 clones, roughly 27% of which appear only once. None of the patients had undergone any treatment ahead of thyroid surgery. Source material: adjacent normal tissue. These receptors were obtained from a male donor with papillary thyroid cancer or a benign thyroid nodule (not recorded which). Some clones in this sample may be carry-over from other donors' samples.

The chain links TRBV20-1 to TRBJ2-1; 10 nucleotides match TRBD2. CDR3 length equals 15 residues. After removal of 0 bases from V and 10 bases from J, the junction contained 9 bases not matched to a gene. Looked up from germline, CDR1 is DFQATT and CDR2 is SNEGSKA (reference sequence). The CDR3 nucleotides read TGCAGTGCTAGAGATCACCTAGCGGGAGTCCCCGAGCAGTTCTTC. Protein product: CSARDHLAGVPEQFF.

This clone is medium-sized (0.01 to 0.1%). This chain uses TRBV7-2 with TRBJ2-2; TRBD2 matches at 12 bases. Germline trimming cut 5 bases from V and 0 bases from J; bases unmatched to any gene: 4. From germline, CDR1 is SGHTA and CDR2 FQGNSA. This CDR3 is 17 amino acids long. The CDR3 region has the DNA TGTGCCAGCAGCGCCGGGACTAGCGGGCCGAACACCGGGGAGCTGTTTTTT. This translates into CASSAGTSGPNTGELFF.

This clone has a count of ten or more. The CDR3 spells CASGISADYEQYF. The CDR3 DNA reads TGTGCCAGCGGAATAAGTGCAGACTACGAGCAGTACTTC. The gene calls are TRBV28 and TRBJ2-7; D remains ambiguous. This CDR3 has 13 amino acids. Trimming took off 8 bases at V and 3 bases at J, with 14 bases between the two ends. In germline, CDR1 is MDHEN, CDR2 SYDVKM.

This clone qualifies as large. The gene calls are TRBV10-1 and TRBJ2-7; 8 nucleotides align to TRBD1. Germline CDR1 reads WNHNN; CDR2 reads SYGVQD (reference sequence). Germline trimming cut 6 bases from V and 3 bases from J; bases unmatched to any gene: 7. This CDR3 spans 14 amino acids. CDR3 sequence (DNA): TGCGCCAGCAGCAACGGACAGGGCTTCTACGAGCAGTACTTC. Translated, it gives CASSNGQGFYEQYF.

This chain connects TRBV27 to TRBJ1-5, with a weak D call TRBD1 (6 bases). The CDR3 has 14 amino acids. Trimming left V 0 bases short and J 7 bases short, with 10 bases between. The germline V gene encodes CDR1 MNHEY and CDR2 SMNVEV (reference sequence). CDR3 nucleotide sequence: TGTGCCAGCAGTTTATCCCCAGGGGAACAGCCCCAGCATTTT. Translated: CASSLSPGEQPQHF.

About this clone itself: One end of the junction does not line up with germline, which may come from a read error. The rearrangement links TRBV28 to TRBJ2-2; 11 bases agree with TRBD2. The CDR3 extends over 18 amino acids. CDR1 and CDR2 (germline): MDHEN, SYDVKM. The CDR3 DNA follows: TGTGCCATCAGTTTTCCGGGACTAGCGGTAGGTGGGTCCGTGGAGCTGTTTTTT. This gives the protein CAISFPGLAVGGSVELFF.

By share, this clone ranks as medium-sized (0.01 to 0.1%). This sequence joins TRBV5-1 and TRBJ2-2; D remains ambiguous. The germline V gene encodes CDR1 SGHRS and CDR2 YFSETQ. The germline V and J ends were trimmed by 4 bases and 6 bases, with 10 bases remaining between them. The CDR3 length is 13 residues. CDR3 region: CASSQYGSGELFF. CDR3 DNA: TGCGCCAGCAGCCAATATGGGTCCGGGGAGCTGTTTTTT.

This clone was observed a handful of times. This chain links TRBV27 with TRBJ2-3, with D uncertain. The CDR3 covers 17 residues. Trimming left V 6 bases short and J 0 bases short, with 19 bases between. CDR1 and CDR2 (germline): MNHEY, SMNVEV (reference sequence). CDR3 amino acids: CASSVGGSHPSTDTQYF. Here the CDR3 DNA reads TGTGCCAGCAGCGTAGGTGGATCGCATCCGAGCACAGATACGCAGTATTTT.

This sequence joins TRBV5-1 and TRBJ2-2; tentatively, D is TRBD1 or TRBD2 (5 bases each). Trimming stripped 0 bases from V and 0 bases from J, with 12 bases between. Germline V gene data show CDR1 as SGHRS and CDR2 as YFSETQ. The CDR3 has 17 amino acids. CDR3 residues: CASSLGPGRTNTGELFF. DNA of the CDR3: TGCGCCAGCAGCTTGGGGCCGGGACGGACGAACACCGGGGAGCTGTTTTTT.

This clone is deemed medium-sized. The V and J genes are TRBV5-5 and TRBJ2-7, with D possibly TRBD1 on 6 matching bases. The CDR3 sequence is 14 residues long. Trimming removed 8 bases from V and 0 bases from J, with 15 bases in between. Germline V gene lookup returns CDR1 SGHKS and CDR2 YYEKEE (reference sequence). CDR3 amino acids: CARTYRDNSYEQYF. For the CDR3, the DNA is TGTGCCAGGACGTATAGGGACAACTCCTACGAGCAGTACTTC.

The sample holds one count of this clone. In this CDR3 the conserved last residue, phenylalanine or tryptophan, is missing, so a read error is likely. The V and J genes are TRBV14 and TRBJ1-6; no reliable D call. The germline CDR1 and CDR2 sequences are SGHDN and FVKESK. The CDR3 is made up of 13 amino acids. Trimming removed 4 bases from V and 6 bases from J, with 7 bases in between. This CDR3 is CASSPRGNSPLHL. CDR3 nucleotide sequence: TGTGCCAGCAGCCCCCGTGGTAATTCACCCCTCCACCTT.

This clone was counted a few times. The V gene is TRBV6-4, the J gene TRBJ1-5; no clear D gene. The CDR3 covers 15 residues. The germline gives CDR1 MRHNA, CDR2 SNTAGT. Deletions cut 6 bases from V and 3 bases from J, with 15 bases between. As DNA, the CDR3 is TGTGCCAGCAGAGACGGGATGCGAGTCAATCAGCCCCAGCATTTT. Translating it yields CASRDGMRVNQPQHF.

The CDR3 sequence is CASSLHRGIHYYEQYF. The CDR3 DNA reads as TGTGCCAGCAGCTTGCACAGGGGAATTCACTACTACGAGCAGTACTTC. The genes are TRBV5-8 and TRBJ2-7, with TRBD1 identical over 7 bases. Germline trimming cut 1 base from V and 3 bases from J; bases unmatched to any gene: 10. The CDR3 covers 16 residues. Looked up from germline, CDR1 is SGHTS and CDR2 is YDEGEE.

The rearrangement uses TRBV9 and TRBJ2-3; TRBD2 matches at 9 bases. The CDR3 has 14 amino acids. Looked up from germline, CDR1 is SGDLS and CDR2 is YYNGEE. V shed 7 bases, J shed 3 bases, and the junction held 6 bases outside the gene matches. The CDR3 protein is CASADSGRTDTQYF. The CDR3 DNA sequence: TGTGCCAGCGCTGATAGCGGGAGAACAGATACGCAGTATTTT.

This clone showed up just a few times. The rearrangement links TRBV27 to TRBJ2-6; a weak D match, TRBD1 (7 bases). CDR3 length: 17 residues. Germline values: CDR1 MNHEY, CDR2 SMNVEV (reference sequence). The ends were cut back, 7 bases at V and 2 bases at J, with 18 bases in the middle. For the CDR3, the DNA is TGTGCCAGCATGGAGGGACAGTGGACTACTGGGGCCAACGTCCTGACTTTC. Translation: CASMEGQWTTGANVLTF.

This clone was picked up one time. The CDR3 DNA is TGCGCCAGCAGATTGGGCCGGAGCTCATACAATGAGCAGTTCTTC. It is translated as CASRLGRSSYNEQFF. This chain links TRBV4-3 with TRBJ2-1, with D unresolved. The V end lost 6 bases, the J end lost 4 bases, and 16 bases lay between the germline ends. The germline CDR1 and CDR2 sequences are LGHNA and YSLEER. The CDR3 extends over 15 amino acids.

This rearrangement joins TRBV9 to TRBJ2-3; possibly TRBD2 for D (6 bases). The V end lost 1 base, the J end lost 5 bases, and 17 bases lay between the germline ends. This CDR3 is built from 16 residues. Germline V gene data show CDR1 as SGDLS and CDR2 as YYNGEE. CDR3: CASSVMGGEVGDTQYF. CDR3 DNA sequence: TGTGCCAGCAGCGTAATGGGCGGGGAGGTCGGAGATACGCAGTATTTT.

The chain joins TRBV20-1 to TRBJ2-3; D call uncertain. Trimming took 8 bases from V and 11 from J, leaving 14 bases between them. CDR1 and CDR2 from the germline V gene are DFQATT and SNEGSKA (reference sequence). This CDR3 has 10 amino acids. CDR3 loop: CSTGSLEQYF. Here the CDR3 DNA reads TGCAGTACTGGGTCATTGGAGCAGTATTTT.

Here the CDR3 reads CASSRAGDSGNTIYF. The CDR3 coding sequence is TGTGCATCTTCGCGGGCGGGCGACTCTGGAAACACCATATATTTT. This chain uses TRBV3-1 with TRBJ1-3; D remains ambiguous. CDR3 length: 15 amino acids. Germline V gene lookup returns CDR1 LGHDT and CDR2 YNNKEL (reference sequence). The full variable domain, with the rest looked up from reference TRBV3-1 and TRBJ1-3, is DTAVSQTPKYLVTQMGNDKSIKCEQNLGHDTMYWYKQDSKKFLKIMFSYNNKELIINETVPNRFSPKSPDKAHLNLHINSLELGDSAVYFCASSRAGDSGNTIYFGEGSWLTVV.

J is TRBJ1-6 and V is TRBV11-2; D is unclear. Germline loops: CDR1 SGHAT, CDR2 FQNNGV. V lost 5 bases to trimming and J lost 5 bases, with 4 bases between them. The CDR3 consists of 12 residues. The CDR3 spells CASSQDNSPLHF. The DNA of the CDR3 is TGTGCCAGCAGCCAGGATAATTCACCCCTCCACTTT. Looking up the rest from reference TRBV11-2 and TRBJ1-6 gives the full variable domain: EAGVAQSPRYKIIEKRQSVAFWCNPISGHATLYWYQQILGQGPKLLIQFQNNGVVDDSQLPKDRFSAERLKGVDSTLKIQPAKLEDSAVYLCASSQDNSPLHFGNGTRLTVT.

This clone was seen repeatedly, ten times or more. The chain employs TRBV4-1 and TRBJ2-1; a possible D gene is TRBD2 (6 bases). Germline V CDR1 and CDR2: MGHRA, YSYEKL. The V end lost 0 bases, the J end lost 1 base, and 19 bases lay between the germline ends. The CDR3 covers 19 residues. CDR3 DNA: TGCGCCAGCAGCCAAGAAGGGACGGGGCGGGGCCAGTCCTACAATGAGCAGTTCTTC. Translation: CASSQEGTGRGQSYNEQFF.

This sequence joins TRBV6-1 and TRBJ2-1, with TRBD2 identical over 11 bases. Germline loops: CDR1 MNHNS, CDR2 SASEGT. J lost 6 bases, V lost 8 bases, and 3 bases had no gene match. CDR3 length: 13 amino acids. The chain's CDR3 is CASGLAGGNEQFF. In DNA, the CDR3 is TGTGCCAGCGGGCTAGCGGGAGGCAATGAGCAGTTCTTC.

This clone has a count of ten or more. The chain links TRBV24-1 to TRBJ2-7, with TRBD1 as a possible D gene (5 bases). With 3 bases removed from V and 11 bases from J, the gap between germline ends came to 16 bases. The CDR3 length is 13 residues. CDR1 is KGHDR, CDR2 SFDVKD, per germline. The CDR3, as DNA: TGTGCCACCAGTGATCGAGCAGGGATAAAAGAGTACTTC. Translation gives CATSDRAGIKEYF.

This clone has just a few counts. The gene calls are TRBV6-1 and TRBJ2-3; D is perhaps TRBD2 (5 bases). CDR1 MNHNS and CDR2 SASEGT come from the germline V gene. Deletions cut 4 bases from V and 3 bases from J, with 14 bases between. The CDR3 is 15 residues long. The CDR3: CASSAGGSRTDTQYF. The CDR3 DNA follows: TGTGCCAGCAGTGCAGGAGGATCGAGGACAGATACGCAGTATTTT.

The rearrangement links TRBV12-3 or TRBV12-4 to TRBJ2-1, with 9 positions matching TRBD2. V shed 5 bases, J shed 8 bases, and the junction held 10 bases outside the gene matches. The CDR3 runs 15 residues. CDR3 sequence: CASSLGGGRVHEQFF. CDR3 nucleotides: TGTGCCAGCAGTCTCGGCGGCGGGAGGGTCCATGAGCAGTTCTTC.

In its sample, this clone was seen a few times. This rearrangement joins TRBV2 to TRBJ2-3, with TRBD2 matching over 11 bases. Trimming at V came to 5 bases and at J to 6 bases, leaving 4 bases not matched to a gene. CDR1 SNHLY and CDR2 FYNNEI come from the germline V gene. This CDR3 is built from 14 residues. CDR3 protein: CASSPGTSGDTQYF. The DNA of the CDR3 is TGTGCCAGCAGTCCAGGGACTAGCGGCGATACGCAGTATTTT.

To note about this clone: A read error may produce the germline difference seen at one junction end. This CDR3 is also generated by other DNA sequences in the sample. CDR3 nucleotide sequence: TGTGCCAGCAGCTTAGGTTCCAGCATGGGCGAGCAATACTTC. This codes for CASSLGSSMGEQYF. V usage is TRBV7-6 and J usage is TRBJ2-7; D remains unclear. Germline V gives CDR1 SGHVS, CDR2 FNYEAQ. The CDR3 is 14 residues long.

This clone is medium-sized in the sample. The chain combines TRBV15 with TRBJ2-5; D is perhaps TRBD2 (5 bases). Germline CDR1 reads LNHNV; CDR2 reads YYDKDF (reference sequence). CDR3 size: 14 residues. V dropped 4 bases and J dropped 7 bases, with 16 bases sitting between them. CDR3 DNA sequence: TGTGCCACCAGCACGCCAGGAGGCCTAGGGACCCAGTACTTC. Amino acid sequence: CATSTPGGLGTQYF.